This T cell receptor beta chain emerged from a study of beta chain features in type 1 diabetes. Expressed TCRB transcripts were sequenced because the entire RNA isolate underwent reverse transcription. Approximately 4 million reads on average were seen across naive, central memory and regulatory T cell samples. Repertoires were generated with immunoSEQ multiplex PCR, while TCRdb's copy carries only in-frame clones and drops some. This table holds about 650,000 clones, roughly an eighth found once. This clone showed up just a few times. The antigen is undetermined. Study-level results: Moderate yet significant TCRB CDR3 shortening was seen in Type 1 diabetes patients in all four CD4+ subsets. Cells carrying high TCR expression could end up over-represented when cDNA is sequenced.

The germline CDR1 and CDR2 sequences are LGHNA and YSLEER. After removal of 3 bases from V and 2 bases from J, the junction contained 3 bases not matched to a gene. The CDR3 loop spans 15 amino acids. CD45RO/CCR7/CD25/CD127/CD95/CD27 sorting isolated CD4+ naive, central memory, regulatory and stem cell-like memory cells. The sequence came from a man aged 30 to 39 with type 1 diabetes. The sample was naive CD4+ T cells from blood. The rearrangement uses TRBV4-3 and TRBJ2-2, with 7 bases that match TRBD1. CDR3 nucleotide sequence: TGCGCCAGCAGCCATCCAGGGGGAAACACCGGGGAGCTGTTTTTT. It translates to CASSHPGGNTGELFF.